Below, 24 T cell receptor beta chains from the same sample are listed, as sequenced in a study of blood T cell repertoires in COVID-19. TCRdb keeps only in-frame clones here, not all; method: immunoSEQ multiplex PCR. Here the sample spans approximately 300,000 clones, around 86% being singletons. Sequencing was done on a sample of peripheral blood. The receptors stem from a man aged 50 to 60 with active or convalescent COVID-19.

The genes are TRBV7-2 and TRBJ2-5; possible D gene TRBD2, 6 bases. The CDR3 spans 18 residues. The V gene's germline CDR1 is SGHTA and CDR2 FQGNSA. Trimming took 0 bases from V and 5 from J, leaving 22 bases between them. DNA for the CDR3: TGTGCCAGCAGCTTAGCGGAGGGTCTAGAATCAAGTGTGGAGACCCAGTACTTC. This translates into CASSLAEGLESSVETQYF.

The chain has TRBV3-1 (or the pseudogene TRBV3-2) and TRBJ1-6, with TRBD1 as a possible D gene (6 bases). V dropped 3 bases and J dropped 10 bases, with 10 bases sitting between them. Germline V lookup: CDR1 LGHDT, CDR2 YNNKEL (reference sequence). CDR3 size: 13 residues. The CDR3 is CASSQNRESPLHF. The DNA of the CDR3 is TGTGCCAGCAGCCAGAACAGGGAATCACCCCTCCACTTT.

This chain connects TRBV6-6 to TRBJ1-1; perhaps TRBD1 as D (5 bases). Per germline, CDR1 MNHNY and CDR2 SVGAGI (reference sequence). CDR3 length equals 15 residues. Deletions cut 6 bases from V and 1 base from J, with 15 bases between. The CDR3 reads CASSFPGTANTEAFF. Written as DNA, the CDR3 is TGTGCCAGCAGCTTTCCTGGGACTGCGAACACTGAAGCTTTCTTT.

The chain is built from TRBV11-2 and TRBJ2-1; 7 bases fit TRBD2. J was trimmed by 4 bases and V by 4 bases; bases with no gene match: 10. CDR3 size: 16 residues. Germline CDR1 reads SGHAT; CDR2 reads FQNNGV. The CDR3 is CASSSGASGLYNEQFF. Here the CDR3 DNA reads TGTGCCAGCAGCTCTGGGGCTAGCGGCTTATACAATGAGCAGTTCTTC.

This clone was observed once. The gene calls are TRBV19 and TRBJ2-1; 8 positions agree with TRBD1. This CDR3 region has 15 residues. V dropped 4 bases and J dropped 7; count of bases not matched to a gene: 9. CDR1 LNHDA and CDR2 SQIVND come from the germline V gene (reference sequence). The CDR3 DNA sequence: TGTGCCAGTAGTAGGCCCGGACAGGGTGATAATGAGCAGTTCTTC. It translates to CASSRPGQGDNEQFF.

The table lists this clone with a few counts. This chain links TRBV2 with TRBJ1-4, with 8 positions matching TRBD1. The V gene end was trimmed by 4 bases and the J gene end by 6 bases; junction bases not matched to a gene: 4. The germline gives CDR1 SNHLY, CDR2 FYNNEI. The CDR3 has 14 residues. The CDR3 DNA reads as TGTGCCAGCAGTGGTCAGGGGGCAGATGAAAAACTGTTTTTT. It is translated as CASSGQGADEKLFF.

This clone was counted once. The chain couples TRBV3-1 (or the pseudogene TRBV3-2) to TRBJ1-1; the match to TRBD1 covers 9 bases. Germline values: CDR1 LGHDT, CDR2 YNNKEL (reference sequence). After removal of 7 bases from V and 10 bases from J, the junction contained 13 bases not matched to a gene. The CDR3 totals 14 residues. The CDR3, as DNA: TGTGCCAGCACCTCAACAGGGGGCGCAGGTTCAGCTTTCTTT. It codes for CASTSTGGAGSAFF.

The chain combines TRBV28 with TRBJ1-2, with TRBD1 as a possible D gene (5 bases). CDR1 is MDHEN and CDR2 is SYDVKM in the germline V gene. Deletions cut 11 bases from V and 8 bases from J, with 21 bases between. This CDR3 comprises 13 residues. DNA for the CDR3: TGTGCCGTCCAGGCGGGTCGGCGGGGCGGCTACACCTTC. It encodes CAVQAGRRGGYTF.

This rearrangement joins TRBV9 to TRBJ2-1, with TRBD1 as a possible D gene (5 bases). The CDR3 extends over 12 amino acids. V was clipped by 0 bases and J by 8 bases, with 6 bases between them. CDR1 and CDR2 (germline): SGDLS, YYNGEE. The CDR3 nucleotides are TGTGCCAGCAGCGTAGGGGGCCATGAGCAGTTCTTC. Protein sequence: CASSVGGHEQFF.

V usage is TRBV15 and J usage is TRBJ2-1; 13 bases are a match to TRBD2. Trimming at V came to 0 bases and at J to 3 bases, leaving 11 bases not matched to a gene. The CDR3 extends over 20 amino acids. The germline V gene encodes CDR1 LNHNV and CDR2 YYDKDF (reference sequence). The CDR3 DNA is TGTGCCACCAGCAGAGATAAGGTTGCCGGGACTAGCGGGATCTACAATGAGCAGTTCTTC. Its translation: CATSRDKVAGTSGIYNEQFF. Full variable domain (missing parts from reference TRBV15 and TRBJ2-1): DAMVIQNPRYQVTQFGKPVTLSCSQTLNHNVMYWYQQKSSQAPKLLFHYYDKDFNNEADTPDNFQSRRPNTSFCFLDIRSPGLGDTAMYLCATSRDKVAGTSGIYNEQFFGPGTRLTVL.

This chain links TRBV7-3 with TRBJ2-1; 12 bases line up with TRBD2. Germline V gene lookup returns CDR1 SGHTA and CDR2 FQGTGA. The junction had 8 bases not matched to a gene; V was cut back by 1 base and J by 1 base. CDR3 length equals 19 residues. CDR3 DNA: TGTGCCAGCAGCTTAAGCCTAGCGGGAGGGCCGGAGTCCTACAATGAGCAGTTCTTC. It is translated as CASSLSLAGGPESYNEQFF.

J is TRBJ1-5 and V is TRBV27; TRBD1 matches 7 bases. V lost 2 bases to trimming and J lost 7 bases; unmatched junction nucleotides: 5. The CDR3 is made up of 14 amino acids. The V gene's germline CDR1 is MNHEY and CDR2 SMNVEV (reference sequence). CDR3 DNA: TGTGCCAGCAGTTTAGAGGGGGCGCGGCAGCCCCAGCATTTT. It specifies CASSLEGARQPQHF.

The chain recombines TRBV28 with TRBJ2-7, with 9 bases fitting TRBD1. The CDR3 length is 14 residues. CDR1 MDHEN and CDR2 SYDVKM come from the germline V gene. V gave up 6 bases and J gave up 5 bases; unmatched junction bases: 8. CDR3 bases: TGTGCCAGCAGCTCTGGACAGGGGATCCACGAGCAGTACTTC. This gives the protein CASSSGQGIHEQYF.

The gene calls are TRBV7-2 and TRBJ2-1, with TRBD2 matching over 13 bases. CDR3 length: 13 amino acids. V lost 6 bases and J lost 10; bases outside the gene matches: 3. Germline V CDR1 and CDR2: SGHTA, FQGNSA. CDR3 DNA sequence: TGTGCCAGCAGTCGACTAGCGGGGGGAGAGCAGTTCTTC. It codes for CASSRLAGGEQFF.

V and J are TRBV19 and TRBJ2-1, with 7 bases identical to TRBD2. Looked up from germline, CDR1 is LNHDA and CDR2 is SQIVND (reference sequence). The CDR3 totals 15 residues. V lost 4 bases and J lost 7; bases outside the gene matches: 10. CDR3 amino acids: CASSTLRGEGNEQFF. The CDR3, as DNA: TGTGCCAGTAGTACCCTTCGAGGGGAGGGGAATGAGCAGTTCTTC.

The chain uses TRBV6-5 and TRBJ1-3; D is uncertain. Trimming shortened V by 0 bases and J by 0 bases, and 9 bases separated the two germline ends. This CDR3 region has 16 residues. Germline V gene data show CDR1 as MNHEY and CDR2 as SVGAGI. This CDR3 reads CASSYSQASSGNTIYF. CDR3 nucleotides: TGTGCCAGCAGTTACTCTCAGGCCAGCTCTGGAAACACCATATATTTT.

The sample holds a few counts of this clone. The chain's CDR3 is CARPLSGTYFYEQYF. CDR3 in DNA: TGTGCCAGACCCCTTAGCGGGACATACTTCTACGAGCAGTACTTC. V gene TRBV7-3 combines with J gene TRBJ2-7, with 8 nucleotides matching TRBD2. V lost 9 bases, J lost 3 bases, and 13 bases stayed unmatched. CDR1 and CDR2 from the germline V gene are SGHTA and FQGTGA. This CDR3 is 15 amino acids long.

The chain couples TRBV30 to TRBJ2-7, with D maybe TRBD2 (5 bases). The germline V gene has CDR1 GTSNPN and CDR2 SVGIG (reference sequence). The CDR3 is 12 residues long. V lost 0 bases to trimming and J lost 5 bases, with 8 bases between them. The CDR3: CAWSVTGNEQYF. The CDR3 bases are TGTGCCTGGAGTGTAACGGGAAACGAGCAGTACTTC. The entire variable domain, with the rest obtained from reference TRBV30 and TRBJ2-7, is as follows: SQTIHQWPATLVQPVGSPLSLECTVEGTSNPNLYWYRQAAGRGLQLLFYSVGIGQISSEVPQNLSASRPQDRQFILSSKKLLLSDSGFYLCAWSVTGNEQYFGPGTRLTVT.

The chain employs TRBV6-6 and TRBJ1-2; TRBD1 matches 8 bases. Germline CDR1 and CDR2: MNHNY and SVGAGI (reference sequence). The junction had 6 bases not matched to a gene; V was cut back by 5 bases and J by 7 bases. CDR3 length equals 13 residues. CDR3: CASSRTGLGGYTF. CDR3 nucleotides: TGTGCCAGCAGTAGGACAGGGTTGGGTGGCTACACCTTC.

V gene TRBV6-1 combines with J gene TRBJ1-5; D is uncertain. This CDR3 is 15 amino acids long. CDR1 is MNHNS, CDR2 SASEGT, per germline. V lost 2 bases to trimming and J lost 2 bases, with 10 bases between them. As DNA, the CDR3 is TGTGCCAGCAGTGAAATCGGGTTTGGCAATCAGCCCCAGCATTTT. Translated: CASSEIGFGNQPQHF.

The genes are TRBV7-3 and TRBJ2-1; 8 positions match TRBD2. The CDR3 is 14 amino acids. The junction had 10 bases not matched to a gene; V was cut back by 5 bases and J by 10 bases. CDR1 is SGHTA and CDR2 is FQGTGA in the germline V gene. CDR3: CASSLGTRPAEQFF. The CDR3 coding sequence is TGTGCCAGCAGCCTAGGGACTAGGCCCGCCGAGCAGTTCTTC.

This clone appeared a single time. The chain has TRBV11-2 and TRBJ2-2; TRBD2 aligns across 10 bases. The V gene end was trimmed by 6 bases and the J gene end by 2 bases; junction bases not matched to a gene: 3. Germline V gene lookup returns CDR1 SGHAT and CDR2 FQNNGV. This CDR3 is built from 15 residues. The CDR3 coding sequence is TGTGCCAGCAGGTTACTAGCGGGAAACACCGGGGAGCTGTTTTTT. It translates to CASRLLAGNTGELFF. Filled out from reference TRBV11-2 and TRBJ2-2, the complete variable domain reads EAGVAQSPRYKIIEKRQSVAFWCNPISGHATLYWYQQILGQGPKLLIQFQNNGVVDDSQLPKDRFSAERLKGVDSTLKIQPAKLEDSAVYLCASRLLAGNTGELFFGEGSRLTVL.

V is TRBV5-6 and J is TRBJ2-2; D not resolved. V was trimmed by 4 bases and J by 1 base, leaving 5 bases between them. CDR1 SGHDT and CDR2 YYEEEE come from the germline V gene. This CDR3 spans 13 amino acids. This chain's CDR3 is CASSRQNTGELFF. The CDR3 DNA reads TGTGCCAGCAGCCGACAGAACACCGGGGAGCTGTTTTTT.

The chain links TRBV19 to TRBJ1-5; 8 bases are shared with TRBD1. Germline values: CDR1 LNHDA, CDR2 SQIVND (reference sequence). The CDR3 consists of 16 residues. The trim removed 3 bases at V and 2 bases at J, leaving 6 bases unmatched. CDR3 region: CASSIPGGARNQPQHF. The CDR3 DNA follows: TGTGCCAGTAGTATCCCAGGGGGCGCGCGCAATCAGCCCCAGCATTTT.